The TCR beta chain described here comes from a study of monozygotic twins with inflammatory bowel disease. Findings and caveats of the study: Those with IBD had lower TCRbeta diversity (inverse Simpson) than their healthy co-twins did.

One blood sample of about 2.3 ml was taken from each donor. The germline V gene encodes CDR1 SGHRS and CDR2 YFSETQ. The CDR3 has 16 residues. UMIs containing a 6-nucleotide sample barcode were added via template switching. TCRdb reprocessed the 5' RACE reads and stores each CDR3 protein as one record, lacking DNA. This listing includes 85,000 to 110,000 distinct CDR3 sequences. As regards this clonotype: The antigen is not known.

The chain joins TRBV5-1 to TRBJ1-1. The source material was blood. This clonotype originated in a human donor with ulcerative colitis or Crohn's disease, or a healthy co-twin of an affected twin (not recorded which). CDR3 in amino acids: CASSLVSVVLSTEAFF.